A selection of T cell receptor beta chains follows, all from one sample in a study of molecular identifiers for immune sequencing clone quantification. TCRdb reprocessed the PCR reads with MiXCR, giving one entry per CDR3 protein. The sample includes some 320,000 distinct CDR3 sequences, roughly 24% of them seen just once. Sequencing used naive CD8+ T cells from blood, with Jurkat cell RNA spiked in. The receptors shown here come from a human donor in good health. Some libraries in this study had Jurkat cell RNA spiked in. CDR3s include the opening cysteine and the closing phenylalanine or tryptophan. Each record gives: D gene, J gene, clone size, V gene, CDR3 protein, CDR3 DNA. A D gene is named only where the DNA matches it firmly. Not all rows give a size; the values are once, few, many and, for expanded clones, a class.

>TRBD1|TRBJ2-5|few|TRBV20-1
CSAREQGNFQETQYF
TGCAGTGCTAGAGAACAGGGGAACTTCCAAGAGACCCAGTACTTC
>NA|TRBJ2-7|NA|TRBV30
CAWSKRPGQRSYEQYF
TGTGCCTGGAGTAAACGTCCGGGACAACGCTCCTACGAGCAGTACTTC
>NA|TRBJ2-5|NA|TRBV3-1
CASSQALGEETPYF
TGTGCCAGCAGCCAAGCGTTAGGAGAAGAGACCCCGTACTTC
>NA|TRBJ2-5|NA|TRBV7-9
CASSELRGTQETQYF
TGTGCCAGCAGCGAATTAAGAGGGACCCAAGAGACCCAGTACTTC
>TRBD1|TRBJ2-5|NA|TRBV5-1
CASTGQEVTETQYF
TGCGCCAGCACCGGACAGGAGGTAACGGAGACCCAGTACTTC
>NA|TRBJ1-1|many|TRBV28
CASSFGRGEAFF
TGTGCCAGCAGTTTCGGCCGGGGTGAAGCTTTCTTT
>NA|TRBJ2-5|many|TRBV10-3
CAISESTVETQYF
TGTGCCATCAGTGAGTCGACAGTAGAGACCCAGTACTTC
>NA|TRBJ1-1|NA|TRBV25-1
CASSEWTNETFF
TGTGCCAGCAGTGAATGGACAAATGAAACTTTCTTT
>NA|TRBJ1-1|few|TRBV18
CASSQTKRGAEAFF
TGTGCCAGCTCACAGACCAAAAGGGGGGCTGAAGCTTTCTTT
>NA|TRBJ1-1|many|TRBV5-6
CASSLGGGWGLTEAFF
TGTGCCAGCAGCTTGGGAGGAGGGTGGGGGTTAACTGAAGCTTTCTTT
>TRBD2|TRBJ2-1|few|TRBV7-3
CASSLIAGGYNEQFF
TGTGCCAGCAGCTTAATAGCGGGAGGCTACAATGAGCAGTTCTTC
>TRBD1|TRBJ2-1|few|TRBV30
CAWSRDSYNEQFF
TGTGCCTGGTCCAGGGACAGTTACAATGAGCAGTTCTTC
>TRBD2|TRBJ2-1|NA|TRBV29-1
CSVAGTSGSFEQFF
TGCAGCGTCGCCGGGACTAGCGGGAGCTTTGAGCAGTTCTTC
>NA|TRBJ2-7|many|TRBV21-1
CASSRVGGHEQYF
TGTGCCAGCAGCAGGGTGGGAGGCCACGAGCAGTACTTC
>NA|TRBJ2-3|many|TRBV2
CANLGGVPSTDTQYF
TGTGCCAACCTTGGCGGAGTCCCTAGCACAGATACGCAGTATTTT
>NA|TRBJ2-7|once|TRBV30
CAWDRGERSYEQCF
TGTGCCTGGGATCGGGGTGAGAGATCCTACGAGCAGTGCTTC
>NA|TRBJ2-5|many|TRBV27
CASSTRGQETQYF
TGTGCCAGCAGCACCCGGGGCCAAGAGACCCAGTACTTC
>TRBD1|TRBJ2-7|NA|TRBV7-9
CASSETGYEQYF
TGTGCCAGCAGCGAGACAGGGTACGAGCAGTACTTC
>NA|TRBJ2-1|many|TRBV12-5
CASGDGYHEQFF
TGTGCTAGTGGTGACGGATACCATGAGCAGTTCTTC
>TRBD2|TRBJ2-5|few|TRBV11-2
CASSLLSGEQETQYF
TGTGCCAGCAGCTTATTGAGCGGGGAACAAGAGACCCAGTACTTC
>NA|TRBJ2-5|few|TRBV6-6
CASSYLNLPRGPQEPQYF
TGTGCCAGCAGTTACCTAAACCTCCCGCGGGGGCCGCAAGAGCCCCAGTACTTC
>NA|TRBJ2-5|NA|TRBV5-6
CASGPPDETQYF
TGTGCCAGCGGACCACCCGATGAGACCCAGTACTTC
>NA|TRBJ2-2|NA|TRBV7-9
CASTPRTARNTGELFF
TGTGCCAGCACCCCCCGGACTGCCAGGAACACCGGGGAGCTGTTTTTT
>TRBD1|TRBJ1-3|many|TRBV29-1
CSVQTGESGNTIYF
TGCAGCGTACAAACAGGGGAGTCTGGAAACACCATATATTTT
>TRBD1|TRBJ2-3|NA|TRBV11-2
CASSRGTASTDTQYF
TGTGCCAGCAGCCGAGGGACAGCTAGCACAGATACGCAGTATTTT
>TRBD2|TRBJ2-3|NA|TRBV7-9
CASSSIAGLITSTDTQYF
TGTGCCAGCAGCTCCATAGCGGGGCTCATTACTAGCACAGATACGCAGTATTTT
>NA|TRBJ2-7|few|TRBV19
CASSIRDGAYEQYF
TGTGCCAGTAGTATCCGGGACGGAGCCTACGAGCAGTACTTC
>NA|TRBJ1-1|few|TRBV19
CASSIDEAANTEAFF
TGTGCCAGTAGTATAGATGAGGCCGCGAACACTGAAGCTTTCTTT
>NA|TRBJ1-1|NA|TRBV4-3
CASSQDSRTLNTEAFF
TGCGCCAGCAGCCAAGATAGCAGGACCTTGAACACTGAAGCTTTCTTT
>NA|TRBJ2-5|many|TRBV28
CASSTGGTQYF
TGTGCCAGCAGTACCGGAGGGACCCAGTACTTC
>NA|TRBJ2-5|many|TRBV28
CASSKGLWTETQYF
TGTGCCAGCAGTAAGGGACTCTGGACCGAGACCCAGTACTTC
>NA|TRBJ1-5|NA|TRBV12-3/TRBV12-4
CASSRDVLGDQPQHF
TGTGCCAGCAGTAGGGACGTGTTGGGAGATCAGCCCCAGCATTTT
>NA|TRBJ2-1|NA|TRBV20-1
CSAGQNYNEQFF
TGCAGTGCTGGACAGAACTACAATGAGCAGTTCTTC
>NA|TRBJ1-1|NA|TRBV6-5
CASNYSNSFGGPEAFF
TGTGCCAGCAATTACTCGAACAGTTTCGGGGGCCCGGAAGCTTTCTTT
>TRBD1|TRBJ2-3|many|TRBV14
CASSHLLRTGDSTDTQYF
TGTGCCAGCAGCCACCTGCTTCGGACAGGGGATTCCACAGATACGCAGTATTTT
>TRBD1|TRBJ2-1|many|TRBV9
CASSPVGTGSNEQFF
TGTGCCAGCAGCCCCGTCGGGACAGGATCCAATGAGCAGTTCTTC
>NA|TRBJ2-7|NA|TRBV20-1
CSAAHDLNFDEQYF
TGCAGTGCTGCCCATGACTTGAACTTCGACGAGCAGTACTTC
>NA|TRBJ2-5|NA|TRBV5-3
CASSLGFQGRDETQYF
TGTGCCAGCAGCTTGGGTTTCCAGGGCAGGGATGAGACCCAGTACTTC
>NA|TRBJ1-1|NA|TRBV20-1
CSASGVSGAEAFF
TGCAGTGCTAGTGGGGTTTCTGGCGCTGAAGCTTTCTTT
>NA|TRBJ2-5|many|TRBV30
CAWTGGSVSETQYF
TGTGCCTGGACAGGGGGGTCAGTTTCGGAGACCCAGTACTTC
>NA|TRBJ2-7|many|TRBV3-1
CASSQAGQYHEQYF
TGTGCCAGCAGCCAAGCCGGCCAGTACCACGAGCAGTACTTC
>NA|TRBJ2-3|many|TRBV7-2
CASSPIRADTQYF
TGTGCCAGCAGCCCGATTCGAGCAGATACGCAGTATTTT
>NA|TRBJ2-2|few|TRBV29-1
CSVESRGNTGELFF
TGCAGCGTTGAGTCTCGCGGGAACACCGGGGAGCTGTTTTTT
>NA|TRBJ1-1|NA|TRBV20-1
CSARDTGSLTTEAFF
TGCAGTGCTAGAGATACAGGGAGTTTAACTACTGAAGCTTTCTTT
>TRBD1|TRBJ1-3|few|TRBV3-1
CASSQDARGVGNTIYF
TGTGCCAGCAGCCAAGACGCCAGGGGGGTAGGAAACACCATATATTTT
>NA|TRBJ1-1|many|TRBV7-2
CASSLGRGLNTEAFF
TGTGCCAGCAGCTTAGGGCGGGGGTTGAACACTGAAGCTTTCTTT
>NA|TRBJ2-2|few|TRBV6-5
CASSLFAGVTNTGELFF
TGTGCCAGCAGCCTCTTCGCAGGGGTGACGAACACCGGGGAGCTGTTTTTT
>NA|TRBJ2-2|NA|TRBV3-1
CASSDLVNTGELFF
TGTGCCAGCAGCGATTTGGTGAACACCGGGGAGCTGTTTTTT
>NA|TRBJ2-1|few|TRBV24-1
CATSDSGTYNEQFF
TGTGCCACCAGTGACAGCGGCACATACAATGAGCAGTTCTTC
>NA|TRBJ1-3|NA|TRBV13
CASSPDSTYGSGNTIYF
TGTGCCAGCAGCCCCGACAGCACCTATGGCTCTGGAAACACCATATATTTT
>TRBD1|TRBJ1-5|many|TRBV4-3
CASSQDSTGGDQPQHF
TGCGCCAGCAGCCAAGATAGCACAGGGGGTGATCAGCCCCAGCATTTT
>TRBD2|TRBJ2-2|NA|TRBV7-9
CASSPGTSEANTGELFF
TGTGCCAGCAGCCCAGGGACTAGCGAGGCGAACACCGGGGAGCTGTTTTTT
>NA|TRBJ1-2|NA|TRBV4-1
CASSQDPGLGVGYGYTF
TGCGCCAGCAGCCAAGATCCGGGGCTGGGAGTTGGGTATGGCTACACCTTC
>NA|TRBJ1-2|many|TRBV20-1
CSARDVRVDYGYTF
TGCAGTGCTAGAGATGTCAGGGTGGACTATGGCTACACCTTC